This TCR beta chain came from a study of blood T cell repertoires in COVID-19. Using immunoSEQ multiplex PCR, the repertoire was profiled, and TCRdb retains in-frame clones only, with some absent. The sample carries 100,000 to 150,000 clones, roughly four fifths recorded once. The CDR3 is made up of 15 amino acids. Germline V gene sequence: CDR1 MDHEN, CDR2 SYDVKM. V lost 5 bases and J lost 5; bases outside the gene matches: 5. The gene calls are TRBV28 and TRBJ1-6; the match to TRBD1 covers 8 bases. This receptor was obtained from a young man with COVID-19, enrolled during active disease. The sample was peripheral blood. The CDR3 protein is CASSTGQGHNSPLHF. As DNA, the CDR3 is TGTGCCAGCAGTACCGGACAGGGACATAATTCACCCCTCCACTTT. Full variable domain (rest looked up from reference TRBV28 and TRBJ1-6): DVKVTQSSRYLVKRTGEKVFLECVQDMDHENMFWYRQDPGLGLRLIYFSYDVKMKEKGDIPEGYSVSREKKERFSLILESASTNQTSMYLCASSTGQGHNSPLHFGNGTRLTVT.